Below, 32 T cell receptor beta chains from the same sample are listed, as sequenced in a study of blood T cell repertoires in COVID-19. The repertoire was sequenced with immunoSEQ multiplex PCR; TCRdb's copy has only in-frame clones and lacks some. The table records tens of thousands of clones, approximately 84% of them present only once. The specimen sequenced was peripheral blood. These receptors were taken from a man in his 60s with acute or convalescent COVID-19.

The genes are TRBV5-1 and TRBJ2-3; TRBD2 aligns across 10 bases. The V segment lost 2 bases and the J segment 6 bases; nucleotides outside the gene matches: 12. The CDR3 is 17 amino acids. Germline CDR1 and CDR2: SGHRS and YFSETQ. CDR3 amino acids: CASSFHPTSGVLDTQYF. The CDR3, as DNA: TGCGCCAGCAGCTTCCATCCTACTAGCGGGGTTCTGGATACGCAGTATTTT.

The chain combines TRBV15 with TRBJ1-3; D remains unclear. Germline V gives CDR1 LNHNV, CDR2 YYDKDF (reference sequence). The CDR3 is made up of 16 amino acids. Trimming removed 0 bases at V and 0 bases at J, with 9 bases between. The CDR3 region has the DNA TGTGCCACCAGCAGAGATCTAACGGTCTCTGGAAACACCATATATTTT. Its translation is CATSRDLTVSGNTIYF.

The chain has TRBV5-6 and TRBJ2-7; D uncertain. Trimming took off 5 bases at V and 6 bases at J, with 9 bases between the two ends. The CDR3 contains 11 residues. Looked up from germline, CDR1 is SGHDT and CDR2 is YYEEEE. CDR3 in amino acids: CASSLLSEQYF. CDR3 nucleotide sequence: TGTGCCAGCAGTCTCCTCTCCGAGCAGTACTTC. Complete variable domain (other parts from reference TRBV5-6 and TRBJ2-7): DAGVTQSPTHLIKTRGQQVTLRCSPKSGHDTVSWYQQALGQGPQFIFQYYEEEERQRGNFPDRFSGHQFPNYSSELNVNALLLGDSALYLCASSLLSEQYFGPGTRLTVT.

This chain links TRBV9 with TRBJ2-7; 7 bases line up with TRBD2. This CDR3 has 15 amino acids. The V and J ends lost 0 bases and 5 bases, in that order; junction bases with no gene match: 8. Germline-derived CDR1 and CDR2 are SGDLS and YYNGEE. In DNA, the CDR3 is TGTGCCAGCAGCGTAGAAGGTAGCGGGTGGAACGAGCAGTACTTC. It yields the protein CASSVEGSGWNEQYF.

The rearrangement uses TRBV2 and TRBJ2-5; 8 nucleotides line up with TRBD2. In germline, CDR1 is SNHLY, CDR2 FYNNEI. The CDR3 length is 14 residues. V shed 9 bases, J shed 5 bases, and the junction held 11 bases outside the gene matches. CDR3 sequence: CASYIGGAAETQYF. CDR3 nucleotide sequence: TGTGCCAGTTACATCGGGGGGGCCGCCGAGACCCAGTACTTC.

J is TRBJ1-1 and V is TRBV9; 7 bases fit TRBD1. Germline CDR1 and CDR2: SGDLS and YYNGEE. The CDR3 consists of 16 residues. The V gene end was trimmed by 2 bases and the J gene end by 1 base; junction bases not matched to a gene: 8. CDR3 sequence: CASSVTPGTENTEAFF. The CDR3 DNA is TGTGCCAGCAGCGTCACCCCGGGGACAGAGAACACTGAAGCTTTCTTT.

By sample share, this clone is medium-sized (0.01 to 0.1%). This rearrangement joins TRBV7-2 to TRBJ1-6; 9 positions match TRBD1. V lost 8 bases to trimming and J lost 8 bases; unmatched junction nucleotides: 10. The germline CDR1 and CDR2 sequences are SGHTA and FQGNSA. This CDR3 is 15 amino acids long. For the CDR3, the DNA is TGTGCCAGCGGCAAACCGGGACAGGGAGATTCACCCCTCCACTTT. It translates to CASGKPGQGDSPLHF.

The rearrangement links TRBV4-3 to TRBJ2-7; 7 bases agree with TRBD1. Germline CDR1 and CDR2: LGHNA and YSLEER. This CDR3 has 14 residues. Trimming cost V 0 bases and J 2 bases; bases outside gene matches: 1. The CDR3 region is CASSQDTGAYEQYF. As DNA, the CDR3 is TGCGCCAGCAGCCAAGATACAGGGGCCTACGAGCAGTACTTC.

The CDR3 DNA follows: TGTGCCAGCAGCTTAGATCAGGCCAATCAGCCCCAGCATTTT. Amino acids: CASSLDQANQPQHF. This chain connects TRBV11-2 to TRBJ1-5; D gene ambiguous. The CDR3 is 14 amino acids. Looked up from germline, CDR1 is SGHAT and CDR2 is FQNNGV. Deletions cut 0 bases from V and 3 bases from J, with 6 bases between.

This clone was observed a handful of times. The J gene is TRBJ1-3, the V gene TRBV10-3, with TRBD1 matching 7 bases. Germline assignment: CDR1 ENHRY and CDR2 SYGVKD. The trim removed 2 bases at V and 2 bases at J, leaving 3 bases unmatched. There are 15 residues in the CDR3. The CDR3 here is CAISEARGTGNTIYF. CDR3 coding DNA: TGTGCCATCAGTGAGGCCAGGGGGACTGGAAACACCATATATTTT.

The V call is TRBV6-5, the J call TRBJ2-1; tentative D call: TRBD1 (6 bases). Trimming pared 8 bases from V and 0 bases from J, leaving 8 bases between. Per germline, CDR1 MNHEY and CDR2 SVGAGI. The CDR3 runs to 13 residues. The CDR3 sequence: CASRDTSYNEQFF. The CDR3 nucleotides are TGTGCCAGCCGGGACACCTCCTACAATGAGCAGTTCTTC.

The chain uses TRBV2 and TRBJ2-1, with a tentative D call TRBD2 (6 bases). Trimming cost V 6 bases and J 5 bases, with 8 bases left between them. The CDR3 covers 12 residues. From germline, CDR1 is SNHLY and CDR2 FYNNEI. The CDR3 sequence: CASRGLDNEQFF. CDR3 bases: TGTGCCAGCAGGGGACTTGACAATGAGCAGTTCTTC.

The chain couples TRBV18 to TRBJ1-2; D is perhaps TRBD1 (6 bases). V lost 5 bases to trimming and J lost 12 bases, with 22 bases between them. This CDR3 has 14 amino acids. CDR1 is KGHSH and CDR2 is LQKENI in the germline V gene. CDR3 amino acids: CASSATRDTALDTF. The CDR3 bases are TGTGCCAGCTCAGCAACCCGGGACACGGCCCTTGACACCTTC.

This chain joins TRBV2 and TRBJ2-2, with 7 bases identical to TRBD2. CDR3 length equals 16 residues. CDR1 is SNHLY and CDR2 is FYNNEI in the germline V gene. The V and J ends lost 7 bases and 7 bases, in that order; junction bases with no gene match: 15. The CDR3 coding sequence is TGTGCCAGCACCGGGAGGACCAGCGGGGTAGGCGGGGAGCTGTTTTTT. As protein: CASTGRTSGVGGELFF.

This chain links TRBV24-1 with TRBJ1-4, with TRBD1 matching 8 bases. V lost 4 bases and J lost 10; bases outside the gene matches: 10. CDR3 length: 15 residues. Germline loops: CDR1 KGHDR, CDR2 SFDVKD. This CDR3 is CATSEGGQGRRKLFF. The CDR3 DNA is TGTGCCACCAGTGAGGGAGGACAGGGTAGGAGAAAACTGTTTTTT.

The chain has TRBV4-1 and TRBJ2-7; the match to TRBD2 covers 7 bases. CDR3 length: 15 amino acids. The germline V gene has CDR1 MGHRA and CDR2 YSYEKL. V shed 0 bases, J shed 5 bases, and the junction held 7 bases outside the gene matches. CDR3 residues: CASSQDPSGVDEQYF. The CDR3 DNA is TGCGCCAGCAGCCAAGATCCCAGCGGGGTTGACGAGCAGTACTTC.

This chain joins TRBV4-1 and TRBJ1-4, with a possible D match to TRBD1 (6 bases). Trimming removed 1 base from V and 10 bases from J, with 10 bases in between. Germline lookup yields CDR1 MGHRA and CDR2 YSYEKL. The CDR3 runs to 13 residues. The CDR3 sequence: CASSQAGDGKLFF. The CDR3 nucleotides are TGCGCCAGCAGCCAAGCAGGGGATGGAAAACTGTTTTTT.

The rearrangement uses TRBV6-5 and TRBJ1-5; 7 nucleotides align to TRBD1. The CDR3 contains 15 residues. The trim removed 6 bases at V and 2 bases at J, leaving 7 bases unmatched. From germline, CDR1 is MNHEY and CDR2 SVGAGI. In DNA form, the CDR3 reads TGTGCCAGCAGACCTAATGACAGGGGCAATCAGCCCCAGCATTTT. Translation: CASRPNDRGNQPQHF.

This sequence joins TRBV29-1 and TRBJ1-2; TRBD1 matches 12 bases. The V gene end was trimmed by 6 bases and the J gene end by 6 bases; junction bases not matched to a gene: 5. The CDR3 has 13 amino acids. Germline CDR1 is SQVTM and CDR2 is ANQGSEA. Here the CDR3 reads CSVKGQGADGYTF. The CDR3 nucleotides read TGCAGCGTGAAGGGACAGGGGGCGGATGGCTACACCTTC.

In DNA, the CDR3 is TGTGCCAGTAGTATGACGCGGGGGCCCACTGAAGCTTTCTTT. Amino acid sequence: CASSMTRGPTEAFF. The gene calls are TRBV19 and TRBJ1-1; weak D call: TRBD1 (6 bases). Trimming took 3 bases from V and 4 from J, leaving 12 bases between them. The germline CDR1 and CDR2 sequences are LNHDA and SQIVND (reference sequence). CDR3 size: 14 residues.

This clone appeared once. This sequence joins TRBV15 and TRBJ2-4, with 9 bases aligning to TRBD1. The CDR3 extends over 19 amino acids. The V segment lost 5 bases and the J segment 0 bases; nucleotides outside the gene matches: 14. Germline assignment: CDR1 LNHNV and CDR2 YYDKDF (reference sequence). The CDR3 nucleotides are TGTGCCACCAGCTCAACCGGGACAGGGCGAGCCCTAGCCAAAAACATTCAGTACTTC. This gives the protein CATSSTGTGRALAKNIQYF.

The chain uses TRBV5-4 and TRBJ1-1; 10 nucleotides match TRBD1. The CDR3 spans 15 residues. Trimming cost V 4 bases and J 6 bases; bases outside gene matches: 9. The germline gives CDR1 SGHNT, CDR2 YYREEE (reference sequence). CDR3: CASSETTGGVSEAFF. The CDR3 region has the DNA TGTGCCAGCAGCGAAACGACAGGGGGCGTCTCTGAAGCTTTCTTT.

This chain links TRBV30 with TRBJ1-6; tentatively, D is TRBD1 (6 bases). Between the trimmed V and J ends, which lost 5 bases and 5 bases, there was a span of 16 bases. Per germline, CDR1 GTSNPN and CDR2 SVGIG (reference sequence). This CDR3 has 15 amino acids. The CDR3 region is CAWAGGRSHNSPLHF. The CDR3 nucleotides are TGTGCCTGGGCGGGGGGGCGCAGCCATAATTCACCCCTCCACTTT.

The chain uses TRBV30 and TRBJ2-5, with no clear D. Germline CDR1 is GTSNPN and CDR2 is SVGIG (reference sequence). The CDR3 is 14 amino acids. V was trimmed by 0 bases and J by 1 base, leaving 9 bases between them. In DNA, the CDR3 is TGTGCCTGGAGTGTACGGCAGGCCCAAGAGACCCAGTACTTC. It encodes CAWSVRQAQETQYF.

This clone was observed once. The rearrangement links TRBV5-4 to TRBJ2-7, with 7 bases that match TRBD1. Germline V lookup: CDR1 SGHNT, CDR2 YYREEE (reference sequence). V gave up 0 bases and J gave up 1 base; unmatched junction bases: 7. The CDR3 is 16 residues long. For the CDR3, the DNA is TGTGCCAGCAGCTTGGGGTCAGGGGGTGCTTCCTACGAGCAGTACTTC. Amino acids: CASSLGSGGASYEQYF.

The chain has TRBV6-2 or TRBV6-3 and TRBJ1-6; D call uncertain. The V and J ends lost 2 bases and 10 bases respectively, with 12 bases between them. The length of the CDR3 is 14 residues. Looked up from germline, CDR1 is MNHEY and CDR2 is SVGEGT. The CDR3 DNA reads as TGTGCCAGCAGTTACCAATCACAGCAATCACCCCTCCACTTT. Translation: CASSYQSQQSPLHF.

The chain has TRBV6-6 and TRBJ1-3; tentatively, D is TRBD1 (6 bases). Trimming pared 0 bases from V and 0 bases from J, leaving 6 bases between. Germline assignment: CDR1 MNHNY and CDR2 SVGAGI (reference sequence). CDR3 length: 15 amino acids. The CDR3 sequence is CASSYSGGSGNTIYF. The CDR3 region has the DNA TGTGCCAGCAGTTACTCAGGGGGCTCTGGAAACACCATATATTTT.

The chain combines TRBV6-5 with TRBJ1-5, with 7 bases fitting TRBD1. The CDR3 is 15 amino acids. V gave up 6 bases and J gave up 6 bases; unmatched junction bases: 11. CDR1 is MNHEY and CDR2 is SVGAGI in the germline V gene. The CDR3 loop reads CASSLLQGVGQPQHF. CDR3 nucleotide sequence: TGTGCCAGCAGCCTACTCCAGGGGGTCGGTCAGCCCCAGCATTTT.

The J gene is TRBJ1-5, the V gene TRBV3-1 (or the pseudogene TRBV3-2), with D uncertain. The CDR3 contains 15 residues. The V gene lost 0 bases and the J gene lost 0 bases, with 6 bases spanning the gap. Germline V gives CDR1 LGHDT, CDR2 YNNKEL (reference sequence). The CDR3 DNA reads TGTGCCAGCAGCCAAGACAGGTTTAGCAATCAGCCCCAGCATTTT. This sequence encodes CASSQDRFSNQPQHF.

The chain combines TRBV19 with TRBJ1-2, with D unresolved. This CDR3 contains 15 residues. Germline V gives CDR1 LNHDA, CDR2 SQIVND (reference sequence). V lost 6 bases and J lost 2, with 16 bases in between. CDR3: CASRLSGGGNYGYTF. CDR3 coding DNA: TGTGCCAGTAGACTTAGCGGAGGCGGCAACTATGGCTACACCTTC.

The chain couples TRBV11-1 to TRBJ1-1; 11 bases map to TRBD1. The CDR3 totals 15 residues. Germline loops: CDR1 SGHAT, CDR2 FQDESV (reference sequence). The V segment lost 5 bases and the J segment 6 bases; nucleotides outside the gene matches: 8. The chain's CDR3 is CASSLSGTGGAEAFF. The CDR3 region has the DNA TGTGCCAGCAGCCTGTCCGGGACAGGGGGAGCTGAAGCTTTCTTT.

The DNA of the CDR3 is TGTGCCAGCAGTTCCGGGGGGAACGGAGGTGAGGGCTACACCTTC. Translating it yields CASSSGGNGGEGYTF. The V call is TRBV27, the J call TRBJ1-2, with a possible D match to TRBD1 (5 bases). V was trimmed by 4 bases and J by 8 bases, leaving 20 bases between them. CDR1 and CDR2 (germline): MNHEY, SMNVEV (reference sequence). The length of the CDR3 is 15 residues.